This TCR beta chain was observed in a study of blood T cells in healthy people across ages. Overall study findings and caveats: Measured against age, TCR beta diversity per million T cells decreased in a roughly linear manner.

Next came a second PCR, run for roughly 6 to 11 cycles, which used a sample-barcoded 5' primer along with a J-beta primer mix. All samples gave at least 2.5 million CDR3-containing paired-end reads. TCRdb re-called the 5' RACE reads with MiXCR, one entry per CDR3 protein. The sample includes about 1.4 million distinct CDR3 sequences, almost 60% of them seen just once. A note on this clonotype: The antigen remains undetermined.

V was pared by 2 bases and J by 6 bases, with 14 bases between. The CDR3 totals 15 residues. Germline V lookup: CDR1 MGHRA, CDR2 YSYEKL. Sequencing was done on a sample of blood. The chain combines TRBV4-1 with TRBJ2-4; D gene uncertain. This sequence originates from a man between 18 and 29 years old in good health. CDR3 nucleotide sequence: TGCGCCAGCAGCCAAATTGGGTCAACGGGAAACATTCAGTACTTC. This sequence encodes CASSQIGSTGNIQYF.